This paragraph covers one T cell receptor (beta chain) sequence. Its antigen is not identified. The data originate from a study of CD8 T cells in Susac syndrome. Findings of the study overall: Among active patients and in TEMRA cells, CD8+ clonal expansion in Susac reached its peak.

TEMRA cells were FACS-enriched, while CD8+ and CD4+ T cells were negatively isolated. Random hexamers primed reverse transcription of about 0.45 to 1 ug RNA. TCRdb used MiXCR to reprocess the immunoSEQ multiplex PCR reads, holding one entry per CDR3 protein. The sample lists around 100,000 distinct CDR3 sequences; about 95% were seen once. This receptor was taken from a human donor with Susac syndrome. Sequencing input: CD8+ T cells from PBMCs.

The CDR3 protein is CSVYRDRDGYTF. The CDR3 nucleotides are TGCAGCGTCTACCGGGACAGGGATGGCTACACCTTC. The V and J genes are TRBV29-1 and TRBJ1-2, with TRBD1 matching 9 bases. V gave up 6 bases and J gave up 6 bases; unmatched junction bases: 5. This CDR3 is built from 12 residues. Per germline, CDR1 SQVTM and CDR2 ANQGSEA.